This T cell receptor (beta chain) derives from a study of T cell responses to AZD1222 COVID-19 vaccine. Study findings and constraints: The CD4 TCRs associated with vaccination extended across spike and predominated at 160-218 and 743-854.

This table comes from immunoSEQ multiplex PCR, and its TCRdb copy is limited to in-frame clones, with some not included. The top ten hold roughly a quarter of the sample, which has 95,000 to 150,000 clones, approximately 82% seen once. To note about this clone: Its antigen is not identified.

Germline values: CDR1 SNHLY, CDR2 FYNNEI. V was shortened by 6 bases and J by 0 bases, with 5 bases between the two germline ends. This CDR3 contains 12 residues. The TCR comes from an adult who received the AZD1222 COVID-19 vaccine. The specimen was peripheral blood, collected 28 days after the second AZD1222 dose. The chain recombines TRBV2 with TRBJ2-5; D is ambiguous. The CDR3: CASSPYQETQYF. CDR3 in DNA: TGTGCCAGCAGCCCCTACCAAGAGACCCAGTACTTC.